Each of the 8 T cell receptor beta chains below was sequenced from the same sample in a study of cytotoxic CD8 clonotypes in ibrutinib-treated CLL. Assay used: immunoSEQ multiplex PCR; TCRdb lists only in-frame clones, some missing. The sample yields roughly 4,200 clones, approximately 83% seen once. The source material was PBMCs, sampled before ibrutinib treatment. The receptor set was obtained from a human donor with chronic lymphocytic leukemia.

V usage is TRBV10-1 and J usage is TRBJ2-3; a possible D gene is TRBD1 (5 bases). V was pared by 0 bases and J by 4 bases, with 5 bases between. The germline V gene encodes CDR1 WNHNN and CDR2 SYGVQD (reference sequence). CDR3 length: 13 residues. CDR3 region: CASSESGPDTQYF. CDR3 sequence (DNA): TGCGCCAGCAGTGAGTCGGGGCCAGATACGCAGTATTTT.

The chain couples TRBV19 to TRBJ1-5, with a tentative D call TRBD1 (6 bases). CDR3 length equals 15 residues. The ends were cut back, 2 bases at V and 3 bases at J, with 11 bases in the middle. Germline V lookup: CDR1 LNHDA, CDR2 SQIVND (reference sequence). CDR3 DNA sequence: TGTGCCAGTAGTATAACAGGGCCCCCCAATCAGCCCCAGCATTTT. This codes for CASSITGPPNQPQHF.

This chain uses TRBV20-1 with TRBJ2-5, with TRBD1 as a possible D gene (5 bases). CDR1 DFQATT and CDR2 SNEGSKA come from the germline V gene (reference sequence). The germline V and J ends were trimmed by 7 bases and 4 bases, with 10 bases remaining between them. The CDR3 spans 11 residues. CDR3 bases: TGCAGTGTGTCAGACAGAGAGACCCAGTACTTC. Its translation is CSVSDRETQYF.

The chain uses TRBV10-3 and TRBJ2-3, with 11 bases identical to TRBD2. Germline loops: CDR1 ENHRY, CDR2 SYGVKD. Trimming cost V 10 bases and J 5 bases; bases outside gene matches: 8. The CDR3 loop spans 14 amino acids. The DNA of the CDR3 is TGTGCCACCGTACTAGCGGGAGCTGGAGATACGCAGTATTTT. Translation: CATVLAGAGDTQYF.

The J gene is TRBJ2-2, the V gene TRBV5-1, with D perhaps matching TRBD1 (6 bases). Trimming left V 4 bases short and J 5 bases short, with 21 bases between. The CDR3 covers 17 residues. The germline V gene has CDR1 SGHRS and CDR2 YFSETQ. This CDR3 reads CASSVEGTYKGTGELFF. CDR3 sequence (DNA): TGCGCCAGCAGCGTAGAAGGGACATATAAGGGTACCGGGGAGCTGTTTTTT.

V and J are TRBV19 and TRBJ2-1, with no clear D. The length of the CDR3 is 12 residues. Germline CDR1 LNHDA, CDR2 SQIVND (reference sequence). V shed 5 bases and J shed 3 bases, with 5 bases lying between them. The CDR3 protein is CASSSGYNEQFF. CDR3 bases: TGTGCCAGTAGTTCGGGCTACAATGAGCAGTTCTTC.

The chain combines TRBV7-9 with TRBJ1-2, with D unclear. Trimming took off 5 bases at V and 4 bases at J, with 14 bases between the two ends. The CDR3 runs 14 residues. CDR1 and CDR2 from the germline V gene are SEHNR and FQNEAQ (reference sequence). CDR3 region: CASSTGAGSYGYTF. CDR3 sequence (DNA): TGTGCCAGCAGCACCGGCGCGGGCAGCTATGGCTACACCTTC.

The chain combines TRBV30 with TRBJ2-2, with D possibly being TRBD1 (5 bases). V was shortened by 3 bases and J by 6 bases, with 11 bases between the two germline ends. Germline CDR1 GTSNPN, CDR2 SVGIG (reference sequence). The CDR3 totals 13 residues. The CDR3 nucleotides read TGTGCCTGGAGGACCCTAGGGGCCGGGGAGCTGTTTTTT. Protein: CAWRTLGAGELFF. The full variable domain, rest sourced from reference TRBV30 and TRBJ2-2, is SQTIHQWPATLVQPVGSPLSLECTVEGTSNPNLYWYRQAAGRGLQLLFYSVGIGQISSEVPQNLSASRPQDRQFILSSKKLLLSDSGFYLCAWRTLGAGELFFGEGSRLTVL.